This record concerns one TCR beta chain sequence. Per the original methods: Amplification of reference gene primers was used by the study to estimate nucleated cell counts. Profiling relied on immunoSEQ multiplex PCR, and the TCRdb table lists in-frame clones only, not all of them. D and trimming were read from the DNA, whereas the V and J calls and clone size are those reported in that table. The sample has about 24,000 clones, 75% to 90% seen once. One Seattle source followed patients from active infection through their disease course. These data are taken from a study of blood T cell repertoires in COVID-19. Study information: The United States, Italy and Spain were the sources of the acute and convalescent COVID-19 samples. PBMCs, B-cell-depleted T cells, or T cells were the source of the cDNA or gDNA that made up the material.

V was pared by 0 bases and J by 8 bases, with 11 bases between. The CDR3 is 13 residues long. The germline V gene has CDR1 SGHRS and CDR2 YFSETQ. The clonotype was recovered from an older woman with COVID-19, enrolled during active disease. The chain uses TRBV5-1 and TRBJ1-2; no reliable D call. Sequencing was done on a sample of peripheral blood. The CDR3 protein is CASSLGGSGGYTF. In nucleotides, the CDR3 is TGCGCCAGCAGCTTGGGAGGGTCAGGAGGCTACACCTTC.